Below are 10 T cell receptor beta chains sequenced from a single sample in a study of blood T cell repertoires in COVID-19. TCRdb keeps only in-frame clones here, not all; method: immunoSEQ multiplex PCR. The data show 170,000 or so clones, approximately 86% seen once. Sequencing was carried out using peripheral blood. Receptors were obtained from a man in his forties or fifties with active or convalescent COVID-19.

The chain couples TRBV7-2 to TRBJ1-5; D uncertain. Germline assignment: CDR1 SGHTA and CDR2 FQGNSA. The CDR3 is 15 amino acids. V was cut by 3 bases and J by 3 bases, with 12 bases left in between. The CDR3 reads CASSLGWGVNQPQHF. CDR3 coding DNA: TGTGCCAGCAGCTTGGGTTGGGGAGTCAATCAGCCCCAGCATTTT.

The rearrangement links TRBV2 to TRBJ2-1, with 9 bases aligning to TRBD2. With V trimmed by 2 bases and J by 8 bases, 7 bases remained unmatched. Germline CDR1 and CDR2: SNHLY and FYNNEI. The CDR3 is 15 residues long. CDR3 nucleotides: TGTGCCAGCAGTGAACGGCTAGCGGGGATGGATGAGCAGTTCTTC. Translation gives CASSERLAGMDEQFF.

The chain combines TRBV4-1 with TRBJ2-1, with TRBD1 identical over 7 bases. V was clipped by 3 bases and J by 2 bases; unmatched bases: 4. Germline CDR1 reads MGHRA; CDR2 reads YSYEKL. The CDR3 consists of 15 residues. CDR3: CASSQTGSAYNEQFF. CDR3 bases: TGCGCCAGCAGCCAGACAGGGTCTGCCTACAATGAGCAGTTCTTC.

This chain links TRBV7-3 with TRBJ2-2; D might be TRBD2 (5 bases). In germline, CDR1 is SGHTA, CDR2 FQGTGA. V dropped 6 bases and J dropped 5 bases, with 13 bases sitting between them. The CDR3 is made up of 14 amino acids. As DNA, the CDR3 is TGTGCCAGCAGTTTATCCCCGGGGACCGGGGAGCTGTTTTTT. Encoded protein: CASSLSPGTGELFF.

The sample holds one count of this clone. The V call is TRBV4-1, the J call TRBJ2-1; a possible D gene is TRBD2 (6 bases). Germline lookup yields CDR1 MGHRA and CDR2 YSYEKL. The CDR3 is 15 amino acids. With 3 bases removed from V and 7 bases from J, the gap between germline ends came to 16 bases. The CDR3 nucleotides are TGCGCCAGCAGCCATCATGGAGGGACTGGAAATGAGCAGTTCTTC. It encodes CASSHHGGTGNEQFF.

The chain links TRBV9 to TRBJ2-2; TRBD2 is a possible D gene (5 bases). CDR3 size: 14 residues. The germline gives CDR1 SGDLS, CDR2 YYNGEE. Trimming removed 0 bases at V and 5 bases at J, with 8 bases between. The DNA for the CDR3 is TGTGCCAGCAGCGTAGCAACTAGTACCGGGGAGCTGTTTTTT. It specifies CASSVATSTGELFF. Using reference TRBV9 and TRBJ2-2 for the parts outside the CDR3, the full variable domain is DSGVTQTPKHLITATGQRVTLRCSPRSGDLSVYWYQQSLDQGLQFLIQYYNGEERAKGNILERFSAQQFPDLHSELNLSSLELGDSALYFCASSVATSTGELFFGEGSRLTVL.

This chain connects TRBV15 to TRBJ1-3; D is possibly TRBD1 (5 bases). The V and J ends lost 1 base and 6 bases respectively, with 19 bases between them. Germline lookup yields CDR1 LNHNV and CDR2 YYDKDF (reference sequence). The CDR3 consists of 17 residues. CDR3 DNA sequence: TGTGCCACCAGCAGAGGAGGAGCCGGAGGGGTGGAAAACACCATATATTTT. Protein sequence: CATSRGGAGGVENTIYF.

The chain uses TRBV30 and TRBJ1-4, with a possible D match to TRBD1 (5 bases). V was pared by 3 bases and J by 0 bases, with 8 bases between. This CDR3 region has 14 residues. Germline CDR1 GTSNPN, CDR2 SVGIG (reference sequence). CDR3 in amino acids: CAWSPTATNEKLFF. DNA of the CDR3: TGTGCCTGGAGCCCGACAGCAACTAATGAAAAACTGTTTTTT.

The chain is built from TRBV6-5 and TRBJ1-5, with a possible D match to TRBD1 (5 bases). This CDR3 is built from 12 residues. V was shortened by 7 bases and J by 2 bases, with 6 bases between the two germline ends. Germline V CDR1 and CDR2: MNHEY, SVGAGI. The CDR3 reads CASKQGNQPQHF. Here the CDR3 DNA reads TGTGCCAGCAAACAGGGCAATCAGCCCCAGCATTTT.

The V gene is TRBV7-2, the J gene TRBJ2-1; 7 positions match TRBD2. V was clipped by 3 bases and J by 1 base; unmatched bases: 3. The CDR3 covers 15 residues. Germline V gives CDR1 SGHTA, CDR2 FQGNSA. The CDR3 region is CASSFPRGSYNEQFF. DNA of the CDR3: TGTGCCAGCAGCTTCCCGCGGGGGTCCTACAATGAGCAGTTCTTC.